A single sample gave rise to the 4 T cell receptor beta chains below, sequenced in a study of patients and donors after allogeneic stem cell transplantation. MiXCR, run by TCRdb on the RT-PCR reads, gives a single entry per CDR3 protein. There are some 60,000 distinct CDR3 sequences in the sample; about an eighth occur only once, and around 30% lies in the top ten. The sample was blood, either unsorted or a sorted T cell fraction (not recorded which). Receptors originate from a human donor who was either an allogeneic HSCT recipient or a stem cell or donor lymphocyte infusion donor (not recorded which). It is not recorded whose cells these are; they may come from a transplant donor.

The J gene is TRBJ2-7, the V gene TRBV20-1, with 8 bases aligning to TRBD1. Germline values: CDR1 DFQATT, CDR2 SNEGSKA (reference sequence). J was trimmed by 2 bases and V by 1 base; bases with no gene match: 7. This CDR3 is 15 amino acids long. The CDR3 loop is CSARVLDRETYEQYF. The DNA for the CDR3 is TGCAGTGCTAGAGTACTGGACAGGGAAACCTACGAGCAGTACTTC.

This clonotype turned up a few times. One junction end disagrees with the germline gene, perhaps due to a read error. The chain uses TRBV7-7 and TRBJ2-2; D remains ambiguous. The germline CDR1 and CDR2 sequences are SSHAT and FNYEAQ (reference sequence). The CDR3 has 17 residues. The CDR3 DNA reads TGTGCTAGCAGCTTATCCGGGTGGTCGGCGAACACCGGGGAGCTGTTTTTT. Protein product: CASSLSGWSANTGELFF.

V gene TRBV29-1 combines with J gene TRBJ2-2; 12 bases line up with TRBD2. The ends lost 5 bases at V and 3 bases at J; junction bases unmatched: 7. This CDR3 is 16 amino acids long. In germline, CDR1 is SQVTM, CDR2 ANQGSEA. The CDR3 is CSVRTSGTWYTGELFF. The DNA of the CDR3 is TGCAGCGTTCGGACTAGCGGGACTTGGTACACCGGGGAGCTGTTTTTT.

This clonotype has just a few counts. This rearrangement joins TRBV7-9 to TRBJ2-7; 7 bases fit TRBD2. Germline V gene data show CDR1 as SEHNR and CDR2 as FQNEAQ (reference sequence). The CDR3 contains 15 residues. V lost 5 bases and J lost 3; bases outside the gene matches: 10. The CDR3 sequence: CASSSATSSYYEQYF. CDR3 DNA: TGTGCCAGCAGCAGCGCGACTAGCAGTTACTACGAGCAGTACTTC.